This T cell receptor beta chain originates from a study of cytomegalovirus exposure and HLA in healthy donors (dated by TCRdb to the late 2010s). At the level of the whole study: According to an earlier analysis of a few hundred of the donors, about 190 million T cells yielded some 120 million unique TCR beta sequences and about 300 Gb of sequence data. Roughly 300 gigabases of sequencing data and 80 million or so unique TCR sequences were included in an early release covering roughly 700 HLA-typed donors. Of the 398 genotyped donors, over 70% fell in the genetic ancestry cluster associated with self-reported Caucasian donors. The study aimed to test whether signatures of past pathogen exposure could be identified by cataloging public T cell receptors. The study used immunosequencing to profile the T cell repertoires of several hundred subjects and linked those repertoires to cytomegalovirus serostatus. A separate validation cohort of roughly 120 different subjects was used in addition to the roughly 700-subject first cohort. To predict cytomegalovirus infection status, the study brought together high-throughput TCR immunosequencing, statistical association of individual TCRs with disease status, and machine learning. A later analysis re-examined previously published TCR beta repertoires from over 500 donors and added high-resolution HLA genotyping to investigate patterns of TCR occurrence. In the later analysis, no new phenotypic data were used to find candidate immune exposures; instead, reliance was placed on TCR beta sequences and their occurrence across donors. To decide whether each TCR beta V gene segment behaved as functional or pseudogenic, an earlier analysis of some 580 of the donors relied on high-throughput TCR beta sequencing. Donor age, sex, ethnicity and CMV serostatus were compiled together with the repertoire data. A later genetic analysis used genome-wide SNP genotypes for about 60% of the roughly 670 donors, treating that subset as a discovery cohort. All discovery cohort repertoires had been generated using a single sequencing platform. Class I and class II HLA loci were covered by the typing at four-digit resolution. The number of typed donors differed by locus: about 629-630 for A, B, C, DRB1 and DQB1; approximately 520 for DQA1; 606 for DPA1; and roughly 490 for DPB1. Because of strong linkage in the cohort, a few DR-DQ haplotypes were treated as single units for association and clustering. Among 398 genotyped donors of the cohort, an average of approximately 240,000 unique TCR beta nucleotide sequences was sequenced per donor, of which about 18% were non-productive.

Concerning this clone: The antigen it binds to is not known. Within one base of it there is no much larger clone, and no base qualities were kept.

Beyond this particular receptor, the publication reports: The cohort was sequenced for TCR beta chains only, and without alpha or paired-chain data the features that could be detected were limited. HLA typing was unavailable for some donors at each locus, so association tests used only the typed subset. Correlated functional status among segregating V segments might reflect linkage disequilibrium, but an unknown experimental factor could not be ruled out. In an earlier analysis of fewer than 700 of the donors, most TCR beta V segments appeared in productive rearrangements about 87% or about 30% of the time, broadly matching IMGT annotations. In a later analysis, HLA-associated TCR beta chains were found to be more clonally expanded and to have lower generation probabilities than equally common non-associated chains. Compared with the roughly 720-donor mean, donors in an Asian-associated ancestry cluster had fewer N-insertions in productive TCRs, according to a later genetic analysis. CMV serostatus was the only immune exposure information available for the cohort. An association between a missense DCLRE1C variant and V-gene and J-gene trimming of TCR beta chains was found in a later genetic analysis and replicated in an independent cohort. Specific HLA alleles were associated with around 18,000 TCR beta sequences at a false discovery rate of 0.05 in a later analysis. A few of the identified cytomegalovirus-associated TCR beta chains were confirmed in vitro to be specific for cytomegalovirus antigens. A further reported finding was that TCR beta sequences accurately predicted the HLA-A and HLA-B alleles for most subjects in the first cohort. Because the 87-base-pair reads could not distinguish some IMGT-functional V segments, including TRBV6-2 and TRBV6-3, those segments were excluded. Assigning TCR associations to individual alleles was difficult when HLA alleles, especially DR and DQ, strongly co-occurred. According to a later analysis, parvovirus B19, influenza, CMV and Epstein-Barr virus appeared linked to several top co-occurrence clusters. A cluster of highly shared sequence variants was judged likely to be a technical artifact of the sequencing pipeline. A later analysis found that TCR association rates varied across HLA loci, with DRB1 alleles showing the most associated TCRs and HLA-C alleles the fewest. The classifier was reported to diagnose cytomegalovirus status with high specificity and sensitivity in both the original and validation cohorts. Most TCR sequences were observed very rarely across donors, whereas some public TCRs were present in many individuals. In a later analysis, most CMV-associated TCR beta chains were found to appear HLA-restricted, with HLA associations seemingly driven largely by CMV exposure. The study gave a list of under 200 TCR beta chains associated with cytomegalovirus. According to the authors, the approach could potentially be generalized to other disease states and immunological phenotypes. The presence/absence analyses assumed that sequencing depth was roughly uniform across donors, and that assumption may not be true. The earlier analysis of 450 to 700 of the donors excluded over 15 rarely observed V segments, including chromosome 9 orphons, because counts were too low.

In total, roughly 670 healthy bone marrow donors made up the cohort. Cohort members were all nominally healthy when sampled, although unrecorded immune exposures were likely present. The donor tested CMV seropositive and was one of the 289 seropositive cohort members. Every donor gave a peripheral blood sample, and the peripheral blood mononuclear cells from that sample were used for TCR beta sequencing. Genomic DNA extraction from the blood cell samples was performed with the Qiagen DNeasy Blood Extraction Kit. For this chain, trimming is 5 bases at the V end and 3 bases at the J end, and the number of junction bases without a gene match is 6. The germline V gene specifies SGHDT as CDR1 and YYEEEE as CDR2. There are 14 amino acids in the CDR3, from cysteine to phenylalanine inclusive. Only the CDR3 DNA is retained, 42 bases long and in frame from the first base. Libraries were built with the immunoSEQ multiplex PCR assay. The multiplex PCR relied on a mix of 60 forward primers for TCR Vbeta segments and 13 reverse primers for TCR Jbeta segments. A multiplex PCR assay on genomic DNA amplified the CDR3 region of rearranged TCR beta genes. Amplified TCR beta libraries were sequenced as 87-base-pair reads on the Illumina HiSeq System. The study's processing was this. A later analysis tallied 75 million to 95 million unique TCR beta chains across the 660 or so repertoires, and approximately 9.9 million of those chains were shared by two or more donors. Raw reads were error-corrected and collapsed into unique sequences by a nearest-neighbor algorithm in which closely related sequences were merged to remove PCR and sequencing errors. Alignment of CDR3 sequences to IMGT reference sequences was used to assign V, D and J gene segments. For a sequence to be retained, at least a six-nucleotide match to both a V gene segment and a J gene segment was required. A rearrangement counted as productive if the CDR3 had no stop codons and remained in frame with V and J, and every other rearrangement counted as non-productive. CDR3 was defined according to IMGT convention as the region running from the second conserved V-encoded cysteine to the conserved J-encoded phenylalanine. The earlier analysis of 587 of the donors excluded sequences that lacked an unambiguous match to a single V gene segment. An earlier analysis of a few hundred of the donors called V segments functional above 56.7% productive rearrangements and segregating when the between-donor standard deviation exceeded 5%. A statistical classification framework was built for diagnosing cytomegalovirus status from the catalog of TCR beta chain sequences. V and J gene assignment, in a later analysis, came from comparing TCR nucleotide sequences with IMGT/GENE-DB human TR gene sequences. In a later analysis, CDR3 sequences and most-parsimonious VDJ recombination scenarios were assigned using the TCRdist pipeline. In a later analysis, each TCR beta chain was defined by its CDR3 amino acid sequence together with its V-gene family, and reads lacking a unique V-gene family were excluded. A later analysis removed 500 to 600 highly shared, low-generation-probability nucleotide sequences to deal with suspected cross-contamination and a sequencing artifact. A later analysis calculated a clonal expansion index for each public chain from normalized within-repertoire ranks of inferred template counts. Generation probabilities in a later analysis came from a VDJ recombination model fitted to out-of-frame rearrangements, and those results were checked against IGoR. Hypergeometric tests were used in a later analysis to score TCR-TCR, TCR-HLA and TCR-CMV co-occurrence, with a repertoire-size bias correction applied to the TCR pairs. False discovery rates were estimated in a later analysis by permuting HLA or CMV assignments 20 times. In a later analysis, co-occurring TCRs were grouped with DBSCAN, and TCRdist sequence similarity was added when clustering was performed within HLA-allele-positive subsets. Repertoires with fewer than 30,000 or more than 120,000 public chains were left out of co-occurrence clustering, as were five repertoires with anomalous nucleotide sharing. Imported from immuneACCESS, the table was reduced by TCRdb to in-frame sequences with V and J called. These copies leave out some clones; in studies compared against another copy, an unresolved V gene accounts for under half, and the cause of the remainder is not known. V and J calls and clone size are given by that table; D and trimming were obtained from the DNA. The sample includes around 150,000 clones, with about four fifths observed a single time. In total, the top ten clones hold 3.5% to 5.5% of the sample.

Sample: PBMCs. The chain is made from TRBV5-6 and TRBJ2-7, with 9 middle bases fitting TRBD2. The origin of this receptor is a middle-aged woman in good health and CMV-seropositive. The sequenced DNA: TGTGCCAGCAGATACCGCGGGGGGGGCTACGAGCAGTACTTC. Its protein is CASRYRGGGYEQYF.